This is a list of T cell receptor beta chains from one sample in a study of blood T cell repertoires in COVID-19. The assay was immunoSEQ multiplex PCR, and TCRdb's table has in-frame clones only and misses some. Of approximately 71,000 clones listed, about 80% are singletons. Sequenced input: peripheral blood. The receptors come from a human donor in a cohort sampled during active COVID-19. The CDR3 runs from the conserved cysteine through the conserved F or W. Fields, in order: J gene, D gene, CDR3 length, clone size, V gene, CDR3 DNA, CDR3 protein. The D gene is left open where the match is weak. A row's size may be missing; if present it is once, few, many or a size class.

J: TRBJ2-7
D: TRBD1
length: 13
size: NA
V: TRBV6-5
DNA: TGTGCCAGCACCAGGGGACAGGGTTACGAGCAGTACTTC
CDR3: CASTRGQGYEQYF

J: TRBJ1-1
D: TRBD1
length: 11
size: NA
V: TRBV27
DNA: TGTGCCAGCAGAAAACAGGGGGAAGCTTTCTTT
CDR3: CASRKQGEAFF

J: TRBJ2-7
D: NA
length: 15
size: NA
V: TRBV7-6
DNA: TGTGCCAGCAGCTTAGCGGATGGGGCGGCCTACGAGCAGTACTTC
CDR3: CASSLADGAAYEQYF

J: TRBJ1-1
D: NA
length: 14
size: NA
V: TRBV3-1/TRBV3-2
DNA: TGTGCCAGCAGCCACACAGGTCCGAACACTGAAGCTTTCTTT
CDR3: CASSHTGPNTEAFF

J: TRBJ2-5
D: TRBD2
length: 15
size: NA
V: TRBV7-2
DNA: TGTGCCAGCAGCCTGACTAGCGGGGGGAGGGAGACCCAGTACTTC
CDR3: CASSLTSGGRETQYF

J: TRBJ1-1
D: TRBD1
length: 15
size: NA
V: TRBV7-8
DNA: TGTGCCAGCAGCCAGAGGACAGGGACGAACACTGAAGCTTTCTTT
CDR3: CASSQRTGTNTEAFF

J: TRBJ2-1
D: TRBD2
length: 13
size: medium-sized
V: TRBV27
DNA: TGTGCCAGCAGTTTCCCGGCTAGCGGGAGTGTGTTCTTC
CDR3: CASSFPASGSVFF

J: TRBJ2-7
D: NA
length: 15
size: NA
V: TRBV11-2
DNA: TGTGCCAGCAGCTTAGATCGGTCGGTCTCCTACGAGCAGTACTTC
CDR3: CASSLDRSVSYEQYF

J: TRBJ1-4
D: NA
length: 15
size: NA
V: TRBV5-1
DNA: TGCGCCAGCAGCTCCGACACCGCAACTAATGAAAAACTGTTTTTT
CDR3: CASSSDTATNEKLFF

J: TRBJ2-1
D: TRBD2
length: 14
size: once
V: TRBV6-1
DNA: TGTGCCAGCAGTGAACTAGCGGGAGCCAATGAGCAGTTCTTC
CDR3: CASSELAGANEQFF

J: TRBJ2-3
D: TRBD2
length: 15
size: NA
V: TRBV7-2
DNA: TGTGCCAGCACCGGGACTAGCGGGAGAACAGATACGCAGTATTTT
CDR3: CASTGTSGRTDTQYF

J: TRBJ1-5
D: TRBD1
length: 15
size: NA
V: TRBV27
DNA: TGTGCCAGCAGAGACATACAGGGGGGTAGTCAGCCCCAGCATTTT
CDR3: CASRDIQGGSQPQHF

J: TRBJ2-1
D: TRBD2
length: 16
size: NA
V: TRBV4-2
DNA: TGTGCCAGCAGCCGGGACTACCTCAGCTCCTACAATGAGCAGTTCTTC
CDR3: CASSRDYLSSYNEQFF

J: TRBJ2-1
D: NA
length: 14
size: NA
V: TRBV5-5
DNA: TGTGCCAGCAGCTTGGCGGACAGCTACAATGAGCAGTTCTTC
CDR3: CASSLADSYNEQFF

J: TRBJ2-5
D: TRBD2
length: 18
size: NA
V: TRBV13
DNA: TGTGCCAGCAGCTTAGGAACTACTAGCGGGGGGACACAAGAGACCCAGTACTTC
CDR3: CASSLGTTSGGTQETQYF

J: TRBJ2-5
D: TRBD1
length: 15
size: once
V: TRBV30
DNA: TGTGCCTGGAGTAGAGGGACAGGGTTCCAAGAGACCCAGTACTTC
CDR3: CAWSRGTGFQETQYF

J: TRBJ2-7
D: NA
length: 13
size: once
V: TRBV4-2
DNA: TGTGCCAGCAGCCAAGATGGCCAGGGCGAGCAGTACTTC
CDR3: CASSQDGQGEQYF

J: TRBJ2-1
D: TRBD2
length: 17
size: NA
V: TRBV5-1
DNA: TGCGCCAGCAGCTACTTTCCCGGCGGGGGGATGAACAATGAGCAGTTCTTC
CDR3: CASSYFPGGGMNNEQFF

J: TRBJ2-2
D: TRBD2
length: 15
size: NA
V: TRBV7-9
DNA: TGTGCCAGCAGCCTAGCGGGAGGTACGACCGGGGAGCTGTTTTTT
CDR3: CASSLAGGTTGELFF

J: TRBJ1-3
D: NA
length: 14
size: NA
V: TRBV6-5
DNA: TGTGCCAGCACTCAGCGCGGCTATGGAAACACCATATATTTT
CDR3: CASTQRGYGNTIYF

J: TRBJ1-3
D: NA
length: 14
size: NA
V: TRBV10-1
DNA: TGCGCCAGCAGTGAGGCAGGGACTGGAAACACCATATATTTT
CDR3: CASSEAGTGNTIYF

J: TRBJ1-2
D: TRBD1
length: 14
size: NA
V: TRBV19
DNA: TGTGCCAGTACCCCGGACAGGGGGATATATGGCTACACCTTC
CDR3: CASTPDRGIYGYTF

J: TRBJ1-2
D: NA
length: 15
size: NA
V: TRBV16
DNA: TGTGCCAGCAGCCAATCGATACAAAATAACTATGGCTACACCTTC
CDR3: CASSQSIQNNYGYTF

J: TRBJ2-7
D: TRBD1
length: 16
size: NA
V: TRBV6-2/TRBV6-3
DNA: TGTGCCAGCAGTTCGCAGGAGAGGACAGGGTTTTACGAGCAGTACTTC
CDR3: CASSSQERTGFYEQYF

J: TRBJ2-7
D: NA
length: 17
size: NA
V: TRBV25-1
DNA: TGTGCCAGCAGCCTAGACTCAACAGGGCAACCTACCTACGAGCAGTACTTC
CDR3: CASSLDSTGQPTYEQYF

J: TRBJ2-2
D: NA
length: 14
size: NA
V: TRBV2
DNA: TGTGCCAGCAGGGCCCAGGGGGGCACCGGGGAGCTGTTTTTT
CDR3: CASRAQGGTGELFF

J: TRBJ2-5
D: TRBD1
length: 13
size: NA
V: TRBV29-1
DNA: TGCAGCGTGCCCGGGACAGGGGAAGAGACCCAGTACTTC
CDR3: CSVPGTGEETQYF

J: TRBJ2-7
D: TRBD2
length: 14
size: many
V: TRBV19
DNA: TGTGCCAGTAGTTTCTCCGGGACTAGCGGAGAGCAGTACTTC
CDR3: CASSFSGTSGEQYF

J: TRBJ2-1
D: NA
length: 14
size: NA
V: TRBV4-1
DNA: TGCGCCAGCAGCCAACCCCTCCGGGTCAATGAGCAGTTCTTC
CDR3: CASSQPLRVNEQFF

J: TRBJ1-2
D: TRBD1
length: 15
size: few
V: TRBV10-3
DNA: TGTGCCATCAACAATCCCTCGGGACAGGGTTATGGCTACACCTTC
CDR3: CAINNPSGQGYGYTF

J: TRBJ1-2
D: TRBD1
length: 13
size: NA
V: TRBV11-2
DNA: TGTGCCAGCAGCTTAGGGGACAGAGACGGCTACACCTTC
CDR3: CASSLGDRDGYTF

J: TRBJ1-1
D: TRBD1
length: 17
size: few
V: TRBV18
DNA: TGTGCCAGCTCACCACCTAACAGGGGGCACCGCTACACTGAAGCTTTCTTT
CDR3: CASSPPNRGHRYTEAFF

J: TRBJ1-5
D: TRBD1
length: 17
size: NA
V: TRBV6-2/TRBV6-3
DNA: TGTGCCAGCAGTTACGGGAACGTAGGGGGCAGCAATCAGCCCCAGCATTTT
CDR3: CASSYGNVGGSNQPQHF

J: TRBJ2-1
D: NA
length: 12
size: NA
V: TRBV5-8
DNA: TGTGCCAGCAGCCTAGAGTTCAATGAGCAGTTCTTC
CDR3: CASSLEFNEQFF

J: TRBJ2-5
D: TRBD1
length: 14
size: NA
V: TRBV28
DNA: TGTGCCAGCAGTCCAGGGACAGGCCCAGAGACCCAGTACTTC
CDR3: CASSPGTGPETQYF

J: TRBJ2-5
D: TRBD1
length: 15
size: NA
V: TRBV5-1
DNA: TGCGCCAGCAGCTTGGAGGGACAGGCTGGTGAGACCCAGTACTTC
CDR3: CASSLEGQAGETQYF

J: TRBJ2-3
D: NA
length: 13
size: NA
V: TRBV19
DNA: TGTGCCAGTAGTATAGGGCCCCAGGCGACGCAGTATTTT
CDR3: CASSIGPQATQYF

J: TRBJ1-2
D: TRBD1
length: 14
size: NA
V: TRBV29-1
DNA: TGCAGCGTCTCGGACAGGGGGCGTCTTAATGGCTACACCTTC
CDR3: CSVSDRGRLNGYTF

J: TRBJ2-3
D: NA
length: 13
size: once
V: TRBV5-4
DNA: TGTGCCAGCAGCTTGGATTCTGCAGATACGCAGTATTTT
CDR3: CASSLDSADTQYF

J: TRBJ2-7
D: TRBD2
length: 13
size: few
V: TRBV28
DNA: TGTGCCAGCACCTTAGCGGGGACCTACGAGCAGTACTTC
CDR3: CASTLAGTYEQYF

J: TRBJ1-1
D: TRBD1
length: 17
size: NA
V: TRBV5-6
DNA: TGTGCCAGCAGCTTGGCCGGGACAGGGGGCTTGAACACTGAAGCTTTCTTT
CDR3: CASSLAGTGGLNTEAFF

J: TRBJ2-7
D: TRBD2
length: 17
size: few
V: TRBV6-2/TRBV6-3
DNA: TGTGCCAGCAGTTACGGTTTCTCCGGGAGGTTCTCCTACGAGCAGTACTTC
CDR3: CASSYGFSGRFSYEQYF

J: TRBJ2-3
D: TRBD2
length: 15
size: once
V: TRBV7-9
DNA: TGTGCCAGCAGACCACTAGCGGGAGGTGCAGATACGCAGTATTTT
CDR3: CASRPLAGGADTQYF